The next 28 T cell receptor beta chains were all read from a single sample in a study of Ad26.COV2.S vaccination and SARS-CoV-2 variants. Libraries were prepared by immunoSEQ multiplex PCR; TCRdb keeps only in-frame clonotypes and omits some of them. The table records hundreds of thousands of clones, about 91% of them present only once. The material was peripheral blood, obtained after recovery from COVID-19. Receptors originate from a human donor who had recovered from COVID-19.

V usage is TRBV19 and J usage is TRBJ2-1; possibly TRBD2 for D (6 bases). This CDR3 comprises 14 residues. Germline V gene lookup returns CDR1 LNHDA and CDR2 SQIVND (reference sequence). V was pared by 2 bases and J by 9 bases, with 14 bases between. As DNA, the CDR3 is TGTGCCAGTAGTATACGGGGGACTCATCGTGAGCAGTTCTTC. Amino acid sequence: CASSIRGTHREQFF. Full variable domain (rest looked up from reference TRBV19 and TRBJ2-1): DGGITQSPKYLFRKEGQNVTLSCEQNLNHDAMYWYRQDPGQGLRLIYYSQIVNDFQKGDIAEGYSVSREKKESFPLTVTSAQKNPTAFYLCASSIRGTHREQFFGPGTRLTVL.

This sequence joins TRBV12-5 and TRBJ2-7, with D uncertain. The CDR3 contains 14 residues. Germline CDR1 and CDR2: LGHNT and FRNRAP. Between the trimmed V and J ends, which lost 0 bases and 5 bases, there was a span of 11 bases. CDR3 sequence: CASGLVWGSDEQYF. CDR3 DNA: TGTGCTAGTGGTTTGGTATGGGGAAGCGACGAGCAGTACTTC.

On this clone: The limits of the CDR3 on the DNA are not certain, so only TCRdb's listed CDR3 is given. The CDR3 loop reads CASSTSLSSPLHF. The rearrangement links TRBV6-2 or TRBV6-3 to TRBJ1-6. Germline V lookup: CDR1 MNHEY, CDR2 SVGEGT. From its first to its last residue, the CDR3 has 13 amino acids.

The rearrangement joins TRBV13 to TRBJ2-1, with 8 bases fitting TRBD2. V lost 1 base, J lost 6 bases, and 11 bases stayed unmatched. The V gene's germline CDR1 is PRHDT and CDR2 FYEKMQ (reference sequence). The CDR3 extends over 17 amino acids. The CDR3 sequence is CASSLVLGGGPGNEQFF. DNA for the CDR3: TGTGCCAGCAGCTTAGTCCTCGGCGGGGGGCCCGGCAATGAGCAGTTCTTC.

On this clone: This CDR3 is also generated by other DNA sequences in the sample. The chain uses TRBV9 and TRBJ2-1; the D is unclear. The ends were cut back, 0 bases at V and 9 bases at J, with 4 bases in the middle. CDR3 length: 11 amino acids. Germline V CDR1 and CDR2: SGDLS, YYNGEE. CDR3 sequence: CASSVVGEQFF. The DNA for the CDR3 is TGTGCCAGCAGCGTAGTCGGTGAGCAGTTCTTC. The full variable domain, in which reference TRBV9 and TRBJ2-1 provide the parts outside the CDR3, is DSGVTQTPKHLITATGQRVTLRCSPRSGDLSVYWYQQSLDQGLQFLIQYYNGEERAKGNILERFSAQQFPDLHSELNLSSLELGDSALYFCASSVVGEQFFGPGTRLTVL.

The chain is built from TRBV13 and TRBJ1-2; D remains unclear. V shed 10 bases and J shed 3 bases, with 15 bases lying between them. Germline CDR1 PRHDT, CDR2 FYEKMQ (reference sequence). CDR3 size: 13 residues. In nucleotides, the CDR3 is TGTGCCACCCACCGGAGGAATTACTATGGCTACACCTTC. This gives the protein CATHRRNYYGYTF.

DNA of the CDR3: TGTGCCAGCAGTTACTCGGCAGGGCGAAATGAGCAGTTCTTC. Translated, it gives CASSYSAGRNEQFF. This chain joins TRBV6-5 and TRBJ2-1, with a weak D call TRBD1 (5 bases). The CDR3 runs to 14 residues. V lost 0 bases and J 7 bases, leaving 10 bases between the germline ends. The germline CDR1 and CDR2 sequences are MNHEY and SVGAGI.

The V and J genes are TRBV7-9 and TRBJ1-3; no clear D gene. Germline V lookup: CDR1 SEHNR, CDR2 FQNEAQ (reference sequence). V was cut by 4 bases and J by 3 bases, with 10 bases left in between. The CDR3 has 14 amino acids. The CDR3 DNA reads TGTGCCAGCAGCTCTAGAGGGTTTGGAAACACCATATATTTT. Translated, it gives CASSSRGFGNTIYF.

This clone was detected a few times. The J gene is TRBJ1-1, the V gene TRBV29-1; D gene unclear. Germline V gene data show CDR1 as SQVTM and CDR2 as ANQGSEA. V lost 6 bases, J lost 1 base, and 9 bases lay in between. The CDR3 contains 12 residues. The CDR3 loop reads CSVWAANTEAFF. As DNA, the CDR3 is TGCAGCGTGTGGGCGGCGAACACTGAAGCTTTCTTT.

This clone appeared once. J is TRBJ1-1 and V is TRBV6-2 or TRBV6-3, with 8 bases that match TRBD1. Germline V gives CDR1 MNHEY, CDR2 SVGEGT. With 5 bases clipped from V and 0 bases from J, the junction kept 8 bases outside the gene matches. The CDR3 totals 16 residues. The CDR3 loop reads CASSPDRAPLNTEAFF. The DNA of the CDR3 is TGTGCCAGCAGTCCGGACAGGGCCCCATTGAACACTGAAGCTTTCTTT.

This rearrangement joins TRBV19 to TRBJ1-1; the match to TRBD1 covers 8 bases. Trimming removed 4 bases from V and 4 bases from J; junction bases left unmatched: 8. CDR3 length: 15 residues. Germline V lookup: CDR1 LNHDA, CDR2 SQIVND (reference sequence). The CDR3 DNA reads TGTGCCAGTAGTACCCCAGGGGGCGGGGGCACTGAAGCTTTCTTT. This encodes CASSTPGGGGTEAFF.

This clone was detected once. The chain carries TRBV4-1 and TRBJ1-6; 9 nucleotides agree with TRBD1. Germline assignment: CDR1 MGHRA and CDR2 YSYEKL. Trimming removed 3 bases from V and 7 bases from J; junction bases left unmatched: 4. The CDR3 contains 15 residues. The CDR3 nucleotides are TGCGCCAGCAGCCACCGGGACAGGGTAAATTCACCCCTCCACTTT. Protein: CASSHRDRVNSPLHF.

The V and J genes are TRBV6-5 and TRBJ2-2, with D possibly TRBD2 on 5 matching bases. This CDR3 spans 13 amino acids. Germline V gene data show CDR1 as MNHEY and CDR2 as SVGAGI. Trimming left V 0 bases short and J 10 bases short, with 9 bases between. CDR3 residues: CASSYSTGMELFF. Here the CDR3 DNA reads TGTGCCAGCAGTTACTCGACGGGGATGGAGCTGTTTTTT.

The V call is TRBV27, the J call TRBJ1-6; weak D call: TRBD1 (5 bases). The CDR3 has 16 amino acids. Trimming removed 6 bases from V and 0 bases from J, with 12 bases in between. CDR1 and CDR2 from the germline V gene are MNHEY and SMNVEV (reference sequence). CDR3 in amino acids: CASSRGESSYNSPLHF. The CDR3 coding sequence is TGTGCCAGCAGCCGAGGGGAGAGCTCCTATAATTCACCCCTCCACTTT.

A note on this clone: The identical CDR3 is also encoded by other nucleotide sequences in the sample. The gene calls are TRBV6-2 or TRBV6-3 and TRBJ1-1; tentative D call: TRBD1 (6 bases). The V gene's germline CDR1 is MNHEY and CDR2 SVGEGT. V was trimmed by 5 bases and J by 4 bases, leaving 11 bases between them. This CDR3 region has 13 residues. Here the CDR3 DNA reads TGTGCCAGCAGTCCGGGACAAATCACTGAAGCTTTCTTT. This sequence encodes CASSPGQITEAFF.

For the CDR3, the DNA is TGTGCCAGTAGTCAGACATGGTACCAAGAGACCCAGTACTTC. This translates into CASSQTWYQETQYF. The chain has TRBV19 and TRBJ2-5; no firm D call. Germline V gene lookup returns CDR1 LNHDA and CDR2 SQIVND (reference sequence). The length of the CDR3 is 14 residues. Trimming pared 5 bases from V and 0 bases from J, leaving 10 bases between. The complete variable domain, with remaining parts taken from reference TRBV19 and TRBJ2-5, reads DGGITQSPKYLFRKEGQNVTLSCEQNLNHDAMYWYRQDPGQGLRLIYYSQIVNDFQKGDIAEGYSVSREKKESFPLTVTSAQKNPTAFYLCASSQTWYQETQYFGPGTRLLVL.

This clone has just one count. CDR3 sequence reads: CASSKATSYEQYF. CDR3 nucleotides: TGTGCCAGTAGTAAAGCGACGAGCTACGAGCAGTACTTC. This chain connects TRBV19 to TRBJ2-7; D gene ambiguous. The CDR3 is 13 amino acids. Germline lookup yields CDR1 LNHDA and CDR2 SQIVND (reference sequence). V was pared by 4 bases and J by 3 bases, with 10 bases between.

V and J are TRBV6-5 and TRBJ2-7, with D tentatively TRBD1 (5 bases). V was cut by 7 bases and J by 3 bases, with 7 bases left in between. The CDR3 contains 11 residues. CDR1 and CDR2 from the germline V gene are MNHEY and SVGAGI. The chain's CDR3 is CASTQGYEQYF. The CDR3 nucleotides are TGTGCCAGCACCCAGGGCTACGAGCAGTACTTC.

The chain recombines TRBV7-2 with TRBJ2-3; 7 bases are a match to TRBD1. V trimming: 1 base; J trimming: 1 base; junction bases outside the gene matches: 2. The germline gives CDR1 SGHTA, CDR2 FQGNSA. The CDR3 has 15 amino acids. The CDR3 region is CASSLEGGRTDTQYF. CDR3 coding DNA: TGTGCCAGCAGCTTAGAAGGGGGCCGCACAGATACGCAGTATTTT.

This chain links TRBV6-5 with TRBJ1-4, with a tentative D call TRBD1 (5 bases). This CDR3 has 13 amino acids. The V end lost 0 bases, the J end lost 13 bases, and 12 bases lay between the germline ends. Per the germline V gene, CDR1 is MNHEY and CDR2 is SVGAGI. The CDR3 loop reads CASSYSDGGALFF. The CDR3 bases are TGTGCCAGCAGTTACTCGGACGGAGGGGCACTGTTTTTT.

The V and J genes are TRBV6-5 and TRBJ1-2; a weak D match, TRBD1 (5 bases). The CDR3 contains 14 residues. Trimming left V 4 bases short and J 2 bases short, with 11 bases between. The germline V gene encodes CDR1 MNHEY and CDR2 SVGAGI. CDR3 protein: CASSFEQENYGYTF. The DNA of the CDR3 is TGTGCCAGCAGTTTCGAACAGGAAAACTATGGCTACACCTTC.

This rearrangement joins TRBV15 to TRBJ1-4, with D unresolved. The germline gives CDR1 LNHNV, CDR2 YYDKDF (reference sequence). The V end was cut by 5 bases, the J end by 0 bases, with 13 bases between. The CDR3 loop spans 16 amino acids. The CDR3 reads CATSRTLGATNEKLFF. In nucleotides, the CDR3 is TGTGCCACCAGCCGCACACTAGGTGCAACTAATGAAAAACTGTTTTTT.

The chain is built from TRBV9 and TRBJ1-1; no reliable D call. Trimming took off 4 bases at V and 4 bases at J, with 20 bases between the two ends. This CDR3 comprises 16 residues. Germline lookup yields CDR1 SGDLS and CDR2 YYNGEE. CDR3 nucleotide sequence: TGTGCCAGCAGCTCCCTTCATGGCAGCGTTCCCACTGAAGCTTTCTTT. The encoded protein is CASSSLHGSVPTEAFF.

The chain uses TRBV4-3 and TRBJ1-1, with D perhaps matching TRBD1 (5 bases). Germline CDR1 and CDR2: LGHNA and YSLEER. The CDR3 loop spans 15 amino acids. Trimming took 0 bases from V and 5 from J, leaving 13 bases between them. In DNA, the CDR3 is TGCGCCAGCAGCCAAGATCTTGGGGGGGGTACTGAAGCTTTCTTT. Translated: CASSQDLGGGTEAFF.

The V call is TRBV20-1, the J call TRBJ1-2; the D is unclear. The CDR3 has 11 amino acids. V was shortened by 6 bases and J by 8 bases, with 13 bases between the two germline ends. From germline, CDR1 is DFQATT and CDR2 SNEGSKA (reference sequence). The CDR3 is CSATESAGYTF. The CDR3, as DNA: TGCAGTGCAACTGAGTCGGCCGGCTACACCTTC.

The chain uses TRBV9 and TRBJ1-2, with TRBD1 matching 11 bases. V lost 2 bases to trimming and J lost 3 bases; unmatched junction nucleotides: 0. CDR1 is SGDLS and CDR2 is YYNGEE in the germline V gene. The CDR3 has 14 amino acids. The CDR3 DNA follows: TGTGCCAGCAGCGTGGACAGGGGGCACTATGGCTACACCTTC. The encoded protein is CASSVDRGHYGYTF.

The CDR3: CASSETGSYEQYF. In nucleotides, the CDR3 is TGTGCCAGTAGTGAGACAGGGAGCTACGAGCAGTACTTC. This sequence joins TRBV19 and TRBJ2-7; 7 bases align to TRBD1. The germline CDR1 and CDR2 sequences are LNHDA and SQIVND (reference sequence). With 5 bases clipped from V and 3 bases from J, the junction kept 4 bases outside the gene matches. The CDR3 is 13 residues long.

The V and J genes are TRBV6-1 and TRBJ2-5; 11 positions match TRBD2. This CDR3 has 17 residues. Looked up from germline, CDR1 is MNHNS and CDR2 is SASEGT. The trim removed 1 base at V and 7 bases at J, leaving 11 bases unmatched. The CDR3 spells CASSEGLAGTGLGTQYF. As DNA, the CDR3 is TGTGCCAGCAGTGAAGGACTAGCGGGGACCGGGTTGGGGACCCAGTACTTC.